The rows below give T cell receptor beta chains drawn from one sample of a study of OX40 agonist ivuxolimab in advanced cancers. TCRdb keeps only in-frame clones here, not all; method: immunoSEQ multiplex PCR. The sample contains more than 45,000 clones, about nine tenths of which appear only once. Sample: CD4+ or CD8+ T cells sorted from blood, taken in a trial of the OX40 agonist ivuxolimab. These receptors all come from an adult with an advanced solid tumor such as melanoma, head and neck, liver or kidney cancer. CDR3s include the opening cysteine and the closing phenylalanine or tryptophan. The D gene is left open where the match is weak. Rows give clone size only sometimes, using once, few, many, or a class for an expanded clone.

v_gene: TRBV10-2; d_gene: TRBD2; j_gene: TRBJ2-7; abundance: few; CDR3aa: CASLAGAIYEQYF; CDR3nt: TGCGCCAGCCTAGCGGGAGCAATCTACGAGCAGTACTTC
v_gene: TRBV28; d_gene: -; j_gene: TRBJ1-4; abundance: -; CDR3aa: CASREEQATNEKLFF; CDR3nt: TGTGCCAGCAGGGAAGAACAAGCAACTAATGAAAAACTGTTTTTT
v_gene: TRBV27; d_gene: -; j_gene: TRBJ2-7; abundance: -; CDR3aa: CASSLYHEQYF; CDR3nt: TGTGCCAGCAGTTTATATCACGAGCAGTACTTC
v_gene: TRBV6-1; d_gene: -; j_gene: TRBJ2-7; abundance: -; CDR3aa: CASEDAPGEQYF; CDR3nt: TGTGCCAGCGAGGACGCCCCCGGCGAGCAGTACTTC
v_gene: TRBV7-9; d_gene: -; j_gene: TRBJ2-1; abundance: -; CDR3aa: CASSSSTMTYNEQFF; CDR3nt: TGTGCCAGCAGCTCCAGTACCATGACCTACAATGAGCAGTTCTTC
v_gene: TRBV6-1; d_gene: -; j_gene: TRBJ2-6; abundance: -; CDR3aa: CASSAQRVSSGANVLTF; CDR3nt: TGTGCCAGCAGTGCTCAGAGGGTCAGCTCTGGGGCCAACGTCCTGACTTTC
v_gene: TRBV7-3; d_gene: -; j_gene: TRBJ2-5; abundance: -; CDR3aa: CASSLTGTGGETQYF; CDR3nt: TGTGCCAGCAGCTTAACGGGGACGGGCGGGGAGACCCAGTACTTC
v_gene: TRBV5-1; d_gene: -; j_gene: TRBJ2-7; abundance: -; CDR3aa: CASSLPASEQYF; CDR3nt: TGCGCCAGCAGCTTGCCGGCTAGCGAGCAGTACTTC
v_gene: TRBV2; d_gene: TRBD2; j_gene: TRBJ2-7; abundance: -; CDR3aa: CASGEHYEQYF; CDR3nt: TGTGCGAGCGGGGAGCACTACGAGCAGTACTTC
v_gene: TRBV29-1; d_gene: -; j_gene: TRBJ2-7; abundance: -; CDR3aa: CSVPGNTYEQYF; CDR3nt: TGCAGCGTTCCAGGTAATACCTACGAGCAGTACTTC
v_gene: TRBV10-2; d_gene: -; j_gene: TRBJ2-7; abundance: once; CDR3aa: CASSQDASYEQYF; CDR3nt: TGCGCCAGCAGTCAGGATGCCTCCTACGAGCAGTACTTC
v_gene: TRBV11-1; d_gene: TRBD2; j_gene: TRBJ2-7; abundance: -; CDR3aa: CASSLARLAGGYEQYF; CDR3nt: TGTGCCAGCAGCTTAGCGCGGCTAGCGGGAGGCTACGAGCAGTACTTC
v_gene: TRBV4-3; d_gene: -; j_gene: TRBJ1-1; abundance: -; CDR3aa: CASSQGKGTEAFF; CDR3nt: TGCGCCAGCAGTCAGGGGAAGGGCACTGAAGCTTTCTTT
v_gene: TRBV6-5; d_gene: TRBD1; j_gene: TRBJ1-2; abundance: -; CDR3aa: CASSTLQGASYGYTF; CDR3nt: TGTGCCAGCAGTACCCTACAGGGGGCCAGCTATGGCTACACCTTC
v_gene: TRBV5-4; d_gene: TRBD2; j_gene: TRBJ2-3; abundance: -; CDR3aa: CASSPGTTSTDTQYF; CDR3nt: TGTGCCAGCAGCCCCGGGACTACTAGCACAGATACGCAGTATTTT
v_gene: TRBV6-5; d_gene: -; j_gene: TRBJ2-3; abundance: -; CDR3aa: CASNPPGADTQYF; CDR3nt: TGTGCCAGCAACCCTCCTGGAGCAGATACGCAGTATTTT
v_gene: TRBV6-5; d_gene: -; j_gene: TRBJ2-7; abundance: -; CDR3aa: CASRLFGGGEDEQYF; CDR3nt: TGTGCCAGCAGACTCTTTGGAGGGGGTGAGGACGAGCAGTACTTC
v_gene: TRBV7-2; d_gene: -; j_gene: TRBJ2-2; abundance: -; CDR3aa: CASRVVGTGELFF; CDR3nt: TGTGCCAGCAGGGTGGTAGGGACCGGGGAGCTGTTTTTT
v_gene: TRBV18; d_gene: -; j_gene: TRBJ2-2; abundance: -; CDR3aa: CASSPTPNTGELFF; CDR3nt: TGTGCCAGCTCCCCCACCCCGAACACCGGGGAGCTGTTTTTT
v_gene: TRBV13; d_gene: -; j_gene: TRBJ2-1; abundance: few; CDR3aa: CASRLRLSAEQFF; CDR3nt: TGTGCCAGCAGATTAAGACTATCCGCTGAGCAGTTCTTC
v_gene: TRBV19; d_gene: -; j_gene: TRBJ2-7; abundance: -; CDR3aa: CASGPFSGEQYF; CDR3nt: TGTGCCAGCGGGCCCTTCTCCGGGGAGCAGTACTTC
v_gene: TRBV6-5; d_gene: TRBD1; j_gene: TRBJ2-1; abundance: -; CDR3aa: CASRIGQGYNEQFF; CDR3nt: TGTGCCAGCCGGATTGGACAGGGGTATAATGAGCAGTTCTTC